This record concerns one T cell receptor beta chain sequence. This sample stems from a study of blood T cell repertoires in COVID-19. About the study: Acute-phase and convalescent COVID-19 samples originated in the United States, Italy and Spain. T cells, B-cell-depleted T cells, or PBMCs supplied cDNA or gDNA.

The V gene's germline CDR1 is DFQATT and CDR2 SNEGSKA (reference sequence). The CDR3 runs 18 residues. Unmatched junction bases numbered 12, after V lost 3 bases and J lost 3 bases. The authors' processing: Estimates of nucleated cell counts were drawn from the amplification of reference gene primers. TCRdb's copy holds only in-frame clones and misses some; the assay was immunoSEQ multiplex PCR. That table furnishes V, J and clone size, whereas the DNA furnished D and trimming. The repertoire has under 250,000 clones, about 83% of them found once; the top ten carry roughly 8.7%. The sample comprised peripheral blood. The sequence came from a man aged 35-49 years with active or convalescent COVID-19. The chain joins TRBV20-1 to TRBJ2-3, with 13 nucleotides matching TRBD2. CDR3 in DNA: TGCAGTGCTAGTGCCCCACTAGCGGGAGGGCCGATGACAGATACGCAGTATTTT. It translates to CSASAPLAGGPMTDTQYF.